This T cell receptor (beta chain) appears in the sequencing data of a study of tumor-infiltrating lymphocytes in primary liver carcinoma. Across the whole study: These were node-negative, non-metastatic T1-T3 tumors of roughly 4.2 to 11 cm.

Taking roughly 20-34 mg of unsorted bulk tissue, the authors co-extracted RNA and DNA. Between the trimmed V and J ends, which lost 2 bases and 7 bases, there was a span of 17 bases. CDR1 MGHRA and CDR2 YSYEKL come from the germline V gene. CDR3 size: 15 residues. About this clonotype: Its antigen is unidentified.

A primer in the constant region served to generate TCR beta cDNA from 450 to 600 ng of total RNA. TCR beta libraries came from three nested multiplex PCR rounds using slightly modified ARM-PCR. Forward primers for TRBV1-TRBV30 and a C-beta reverse primer served the first two PCR rounds, at 10 cycles each. TCRdb re-derived calls from the multiplex PCR reads in MiXCR, one entry per CDR3 protein. The sample holds roughly 100,000 distinct CDR3 sequences, almost 70% seen once. Notes on the study in general: Tumor-adjacent and tumor-blood pairs overlapped less than tumor region pairs did.

Sequencing was carried out using liver tumor tissue from sampling region 5. Subset: tumor region T5, tumor centre. The genes are TRBV4-1 and TRBJ1-1, with D unresolved. This sequence was found in a woman aged 60-75 years with primary liver carcinoma and hepatitis B virus infection. The CDR3: CASSQSPEVDNEAFF. CDR3 nucleotides: TGCGCCAGCAGCCAAAGCCCGGAAGTAGACAATGAAGCTTTCTTT.